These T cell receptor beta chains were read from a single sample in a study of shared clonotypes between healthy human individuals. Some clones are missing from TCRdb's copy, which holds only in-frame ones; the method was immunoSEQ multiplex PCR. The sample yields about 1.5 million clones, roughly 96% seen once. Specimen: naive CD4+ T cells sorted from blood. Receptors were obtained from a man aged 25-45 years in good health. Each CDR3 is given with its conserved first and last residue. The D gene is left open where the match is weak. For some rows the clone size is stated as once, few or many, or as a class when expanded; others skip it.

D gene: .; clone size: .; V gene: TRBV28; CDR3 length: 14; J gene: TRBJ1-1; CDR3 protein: CASSVISGKYEAFF; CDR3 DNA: TGTGCCAGCAGTGTAATCTCGGGAAAGTACGAAGCTTTCTTT
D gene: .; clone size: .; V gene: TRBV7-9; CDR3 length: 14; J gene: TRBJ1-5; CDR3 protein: CASSWEDSNQPQHF; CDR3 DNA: TGTGCCAGCAGCTGGGAGGATAGCAATCAGCCCCAGCATTTT
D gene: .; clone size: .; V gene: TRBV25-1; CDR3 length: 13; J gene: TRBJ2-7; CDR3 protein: CASSEHVSYEQYF; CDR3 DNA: TGTGCCAGCAGTGAGCACGTCTCCTACGAGCAGTACTTC
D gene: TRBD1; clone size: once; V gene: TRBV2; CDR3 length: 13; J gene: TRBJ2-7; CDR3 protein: CASSRTGNYEQYF; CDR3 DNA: TGTGCCAGCAGTCGGACAGGCAACTACGAGCAGTACTTC
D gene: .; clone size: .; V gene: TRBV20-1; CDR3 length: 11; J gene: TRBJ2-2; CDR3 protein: CSASKAGELFF; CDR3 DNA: TGCAGTGCTAGCAAAGCCGGGGAGCTGTTTTTT
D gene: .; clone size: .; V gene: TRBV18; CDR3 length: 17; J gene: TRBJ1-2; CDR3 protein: CASTPTGRSFGLYGYTF; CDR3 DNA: TGTGCCAGCACACCGACAGGTCGGAGTTTCGGATTATATGGCTACACCTTC
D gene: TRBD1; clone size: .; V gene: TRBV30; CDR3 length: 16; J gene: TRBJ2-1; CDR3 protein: CAWSQPGQGEDNEQFF; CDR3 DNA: TGTGCCTGGAGTCAACCGGGACAGGGAGAAGACAATGAGCAGTTCTTC
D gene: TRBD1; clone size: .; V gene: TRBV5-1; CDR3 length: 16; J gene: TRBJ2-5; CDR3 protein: CASSLAGQGEGETQYF; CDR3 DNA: TGCGCCAGCAGCTTGGCGGGACAGGGGGAAGGAGAGACCCAGTACTTC
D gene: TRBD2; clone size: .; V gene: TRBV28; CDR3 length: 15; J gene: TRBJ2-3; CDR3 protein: CASTPGAGGTDTQYF; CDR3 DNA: TGTGCCAGCACCCCTGGAGCGGGAGGTACAGATACGCAGTATTTT
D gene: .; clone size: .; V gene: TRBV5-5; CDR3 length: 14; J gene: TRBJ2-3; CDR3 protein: CASREYPRTDTQYF; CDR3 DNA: TGTGCCAGCAGGGAGTATCCCCGGACAGATACGCAGTATTTT
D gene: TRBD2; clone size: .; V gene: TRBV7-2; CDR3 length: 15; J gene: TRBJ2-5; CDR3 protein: CASSLLFLAGETQYF; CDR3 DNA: TGTGCCAGCAGCTTATTATTTTTAGCGGGAGAGACCCAGTACTTC
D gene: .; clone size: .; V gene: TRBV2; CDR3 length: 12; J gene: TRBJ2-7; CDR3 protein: CASSLGSYEQYF; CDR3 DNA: TGTGCCAGCAGTCTCGGATCCTACGAGCAGTACTTC
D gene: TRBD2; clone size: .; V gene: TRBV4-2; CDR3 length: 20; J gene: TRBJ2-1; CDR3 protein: CASSLQGGASGSRLYNEQFF; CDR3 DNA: TGTGCCAGCAGCCTCCAAGGGGGGGCTAGCGGGAGCCGTCTTTACAATGAGCAGTTCTTC
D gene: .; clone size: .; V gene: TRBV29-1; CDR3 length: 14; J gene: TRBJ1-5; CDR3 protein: CSVAAVDSNQPQHF; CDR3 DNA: TGCAGCGTTGCGGCAGTAGATAGCAATCAGCCCCAGCATTTT
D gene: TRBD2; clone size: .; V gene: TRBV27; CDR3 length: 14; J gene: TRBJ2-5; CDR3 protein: CASSPAGGVETQYF; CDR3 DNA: TGTGCCAGCAGTCCAGCGGGAGGTGTGGAGACCCAGTACTTC
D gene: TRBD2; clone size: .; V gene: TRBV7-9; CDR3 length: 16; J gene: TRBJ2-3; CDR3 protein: CASSLGDRGEADTQYF; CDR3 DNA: TGTGCCAGCAGCTTAGGGGACCGGGGGGAGGCAGATACGCAGTATTTT
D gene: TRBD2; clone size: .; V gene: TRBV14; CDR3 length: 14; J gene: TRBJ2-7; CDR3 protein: CASSQREKGYEQYF; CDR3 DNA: TGTGCCAGCAGCCAGCGGGAGAAGGGCTACGAGCAGTACTTC
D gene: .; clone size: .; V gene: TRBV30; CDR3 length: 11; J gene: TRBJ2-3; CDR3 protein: CAWRTGATQYF; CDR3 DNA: TGTGCCTGGAGGACAGGTGCTACGCAGTATTTT
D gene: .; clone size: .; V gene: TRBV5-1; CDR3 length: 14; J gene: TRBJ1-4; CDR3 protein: CASSPTASNEKLFF; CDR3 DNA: TGCGCCAGCAGCCCGACAGCAAGTAATGAAAAACTGTTTTTT
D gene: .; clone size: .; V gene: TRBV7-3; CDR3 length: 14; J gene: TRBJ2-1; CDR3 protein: CASSSPGSPGEQFF; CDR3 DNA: TGTGCCAGCAGCTCCCCCGGGTCTCCAGGGGAGCAGTTCTTC
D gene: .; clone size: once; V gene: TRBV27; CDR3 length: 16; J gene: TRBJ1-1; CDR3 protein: CASSPRSTGSRTEAFF; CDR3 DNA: TGTGCCAGCAGTCCCCGATCGACCGGCAGCCGCACTGAAGCTTTCTTT
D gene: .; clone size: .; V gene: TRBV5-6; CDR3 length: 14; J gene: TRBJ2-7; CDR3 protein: CASSLGSAVNEQYF; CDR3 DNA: TGTGCCAGCAGCTTGGGATCAGCGGTCAACGAGCAGTACTTC
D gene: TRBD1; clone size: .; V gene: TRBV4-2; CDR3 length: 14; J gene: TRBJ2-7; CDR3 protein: CASSQPGTAYEQYF; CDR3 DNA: TGTGCCAGCAGCCAACCTGGGACAGCTTACGAGCAGTACTTC
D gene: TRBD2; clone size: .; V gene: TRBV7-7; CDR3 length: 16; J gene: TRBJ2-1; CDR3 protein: CASSLAPGLAEAEQFF; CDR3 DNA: TGTGCTAGCAGCTTAGCACCGGGACTAGCGGAAGCTGAGCAGTTCTTC
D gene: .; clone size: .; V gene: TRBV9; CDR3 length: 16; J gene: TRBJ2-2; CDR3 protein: CASSVAEGRPTGELFF; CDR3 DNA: TGTGCCAGCAGCGTAGCCGAGGGGCGTCCGACCGGGGAGCTGTTTTTT
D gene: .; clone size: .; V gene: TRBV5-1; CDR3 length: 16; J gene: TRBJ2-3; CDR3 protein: CASSLERTGRADTQYF; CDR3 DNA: TGCGCCAGCAGCTTGGAGAGGACAGGGAGGGCAGATACGCAGTATTTT
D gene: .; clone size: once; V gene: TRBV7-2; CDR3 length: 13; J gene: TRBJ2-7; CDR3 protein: CASSRILAGEQYF; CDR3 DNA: TGTGCCAGCAGCAGGATCTTGGCGGGTGAGCAGTACTTC
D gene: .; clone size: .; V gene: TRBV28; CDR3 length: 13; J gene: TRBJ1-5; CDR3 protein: CASRGFSNQPQHF; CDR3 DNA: TGTGCCAGCAGAGGATTTAGCAATCAGCCCCAGCATTTT
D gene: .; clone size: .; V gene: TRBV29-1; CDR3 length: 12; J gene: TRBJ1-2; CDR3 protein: CSVGPTNYGYTF; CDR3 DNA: TGCAGCGTTGGACCTACTAACTATGGCTACACCTTC
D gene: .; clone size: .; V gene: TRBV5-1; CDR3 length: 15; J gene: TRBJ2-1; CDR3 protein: CASSLRRGSYNEQFF; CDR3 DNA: TGCGCCAGCAGCTTAAGGCGGGGTTCCTACAATGAGCAGTTCTTC
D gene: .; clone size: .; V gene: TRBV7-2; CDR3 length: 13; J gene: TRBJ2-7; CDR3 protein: CASSKRAAYEQYF; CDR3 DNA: TGTGCCAGCAGTAAACGCGCTGCCTACGAGCAGTACTTC
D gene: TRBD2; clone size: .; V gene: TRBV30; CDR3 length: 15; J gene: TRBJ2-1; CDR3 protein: CAWSSRGLGINEQFF; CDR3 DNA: TGTGCCTGGAGTTCTAGGGGACTAGGTATCAATGAGCAGTTCTTC
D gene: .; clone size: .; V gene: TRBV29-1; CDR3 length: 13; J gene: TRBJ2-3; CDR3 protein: CSVDDVLADTQYF; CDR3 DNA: TGCAGCGTTGATGACGTTTTGGCAGATACGCAGTATTTT
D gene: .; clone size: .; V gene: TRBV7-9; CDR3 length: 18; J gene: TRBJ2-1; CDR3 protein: CASSPQGRDLSSYNEQFF; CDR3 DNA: TGTGCCAGCAGCCCTCAGGGCCGCGACCTGAGCTCCTACAATGAGCAGTTCTTC
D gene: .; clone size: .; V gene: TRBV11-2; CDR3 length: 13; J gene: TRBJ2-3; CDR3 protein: CASSLESRNTQYF; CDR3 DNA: TGTGCCAGCAGCTTGGAATCACGAAATACGCAGTATTTT
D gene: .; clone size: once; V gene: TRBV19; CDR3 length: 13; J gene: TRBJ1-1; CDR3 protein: CASSINRNTEAFF; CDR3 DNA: TGTGCCAGTAGTATAAACAGGAACACTGAAGCTTTCTTT
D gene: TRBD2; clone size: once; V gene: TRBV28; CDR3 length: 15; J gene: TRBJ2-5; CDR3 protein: CASRLAGGGQETQYF; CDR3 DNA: TGTGCCAGCAGACTAGCGGGAGGTGGGCAAGAGACCCAGTACTTC